This is a list of T cell receptor beta chains from one sample in a study of cytomegalovirus exposure and HLA in healthy donors. Method: immunoSEQ multiplex PCR; TCRdb's copy keeps in-frame clones and lacks some. The table has more than 200,000 clones, about 80% seen once. The source material was PBMCs. All receptors come from a male donor in good health and CMV-seronegative. Each CDR3 is given with its conserved first and last residue. A D gene is named only where the DNA matches it firmly. Some rows have no size entry. The others give once, few or many, or a class for an expanded clone.

D	V	size	J	length	DNA	CDR3
TRBD1	TRBV25-1	.	TRBJ1-1	17	TGTGCCAGCAGTGAACCCGGGACAGGGGCCCTGAACACTGAAGCTTTCTTT	CASSEPGTGALNTEAFF
.	TRBV27	.	TRBJ2-1	11	TGTGCCAGCAGTCTTAGCGATGAGCAGTTCTTC	CASSLSDEQFF
.	TRBV6-5	.	TRBJ1-2	15	TGTGCCAGCAGCCCCCCCGACAGCTTGAACTATGGCTACACCTTC	CASSPPDSLNYGYTF
.	TRBV9	.	TRBJ1-4	12	TGTGCCAGCAGCCTCCAGGGGGAAAAACTGTTTTTT	CASSLQGEKLFF
.	TRBV7-9	.	TRBJ2-2	12	TGTGCCAGCAGCCCAACTCCCGGGGAGCTGTTTTTT	CASSPTPGELFF
.	TRBV28	.	TRBJ1-1	13	TGTGCCAGAACCGGGGAGATGAACACTGAAGCTTTCTTT	CARTGEMNTEAFF
TRBD1	TRBV28	.	TRBJ1-1	13	TGTGCCAGCAGTGGGACAGGCCGGACTGAAGCTTTCTTT	CASSGTGRTEAFF
.	TRBV5-1	.	TRBJ2-1	13	TGCGCCAGCAGCCCAAACGGTGCGGCTGAGCAGTTCTTC	CASSPNGAAEQFF
TRBD1	TRBV4-3	.	TRBJ2-1	15	TGCGCCAGCAGCCAAGATTGGGGGACAGGGAGCAAGCAGTTCTTC	CASSQDWGTGSKQFF
.	TRBV6-5	.	TRBJ1-2	13	TGTGCCAGCCTCGGTGCTGGGCACAATGGCTACACCTTC	CASLGAGHNGYTF
TRBD1	TRBV28	.	TRBJ1-3	20	TGTGCCAGCAGTTTATTCCAGGGGATGACAGGGTTCATCCCTGGAAACACCATATATTTT	CASSLFQGMTGFIPGNTIYF
.	TRBV2	.	TRBJ2-7	14	TGTGCCAGCAGTGAAACAGGTCTGTCCTACGAGCAGTACTTC	CASSETGLSYEQYF
.	TRBV9	.	TRBJ1-3	18	TGTGCCAGCAGCGAAGGACAATGGGGCCCTTTATCTGGAAACACCATATATTTT	CASSEGQWGPLSGNTIYF
TRBD2	TRBV6-1	.	TRBJ2-3	15	TGTGCCAGCAGTCCACTAGCGGGGGGCCCAGATACGCAGTATTTT	CASSPLAGGPDTQYF
.	TRBV7-9	few	TRBJ2-1	15	TGTGCCAGCAGCTTTAGCAGGGGTCCCTACAATGAGCAGTTCTTC	CASSFSRGPYNEQFF